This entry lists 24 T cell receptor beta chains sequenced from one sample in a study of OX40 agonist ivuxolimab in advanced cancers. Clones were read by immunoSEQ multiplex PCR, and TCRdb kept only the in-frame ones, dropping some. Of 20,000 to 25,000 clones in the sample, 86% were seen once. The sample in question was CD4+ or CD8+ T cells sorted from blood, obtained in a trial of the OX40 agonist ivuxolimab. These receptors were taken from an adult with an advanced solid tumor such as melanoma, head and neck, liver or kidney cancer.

DNA for the CDR3: TGTGCCAGCAGCTTGGACGCAGGCCCACCCTACGAGCAGTACTTC. It yields the protein CASSLDAGPPYEQYF. This chain joins TRBV5-8 and TRBJ2-7; no clear D. This CDR3 has 15 residues. Germline V CDR1 and CDR2: SGHTS, YDEGEE. V lost 0 bases and J 2 bases, leaving 12 bases between the germline ends.

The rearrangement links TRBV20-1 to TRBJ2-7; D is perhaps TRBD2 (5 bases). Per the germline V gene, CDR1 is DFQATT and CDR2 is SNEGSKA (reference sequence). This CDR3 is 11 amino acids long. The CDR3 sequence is CSQRLAGEQYF. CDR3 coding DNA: TGCTCCCAACGGCTAGCAGGCGAGCAGTACTTC.

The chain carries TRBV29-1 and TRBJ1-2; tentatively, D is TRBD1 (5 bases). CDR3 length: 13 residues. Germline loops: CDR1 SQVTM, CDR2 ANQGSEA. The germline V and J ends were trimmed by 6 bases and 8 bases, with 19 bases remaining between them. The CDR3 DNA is TGCAGCGTAGACACTCGGCTGGGGGTAGGCTACACCTTC. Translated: CSVDTRLGVGYTF.

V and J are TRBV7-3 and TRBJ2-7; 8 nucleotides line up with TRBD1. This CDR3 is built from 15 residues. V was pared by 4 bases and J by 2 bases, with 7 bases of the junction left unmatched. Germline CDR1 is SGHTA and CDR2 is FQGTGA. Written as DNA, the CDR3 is TGTGCCAGCAGCTCATCGGACAGGGACCCCTACGAGCAGTACTTC. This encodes CASSSSDRDPYEQYF.

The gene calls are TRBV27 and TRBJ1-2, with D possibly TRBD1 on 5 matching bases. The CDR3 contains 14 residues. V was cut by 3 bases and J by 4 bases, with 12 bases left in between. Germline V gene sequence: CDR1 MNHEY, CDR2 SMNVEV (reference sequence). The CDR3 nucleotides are TGTGCCAGCAGTTTTGGTAGGGGCTCCTATGGCTACACCTTC. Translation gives CASSFGRGSYGYTF.

The CDR3 here is CASSLRENSNQPQHF. CDR3 coding DNA: TGTGCCAGCAGCTTAAGGGAGAATAGCAATCAGCCCCAGCATTTT. This chain uses TRBV11-2 with TRBJ1-5; D gene ambiguous. Germline V gene data show CDR1 as SGHAT and CDR2 as FQNNGV. Trimming stripped 2 bases from V and 0 bases from J, with 8 bases between. The CDR3 covers 15 residues.

The CDR3 bases are TGCGCCAGCAGCCCAAACTCCCTCAATCCCTACAATGAGCAGTTCTTC. Its protein product is CASSPNSLNPYNEQFF. The V and J genes are TRBV5-1 and TRBJ2-1; D remains unclear. The CDR3 spans 16 residues. Germline CDR1 SGHRS, CDR2 YFSETQ. Trimming cost V 4 bases and J 2 bases, with 16 bases left between them.

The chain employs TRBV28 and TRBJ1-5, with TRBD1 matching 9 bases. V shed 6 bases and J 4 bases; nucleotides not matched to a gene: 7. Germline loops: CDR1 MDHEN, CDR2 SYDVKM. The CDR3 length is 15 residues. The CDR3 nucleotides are TGTGCCAGCAGCCCCGGGACAGGGAGGAATCAGCCCCAGCATTTT. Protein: CASSPGTGRNQPQHF. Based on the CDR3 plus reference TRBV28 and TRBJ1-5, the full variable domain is DVKVTQSSRYLVKRTGEKVFLECVQDMDHENMFWYRQDPGLGLRLIYFSYDVKMKEKGDIPEGYSVSREKKERFSLILESASTNQTSMYLCASSPGTGRNQPQHFGDGTRLSIL.

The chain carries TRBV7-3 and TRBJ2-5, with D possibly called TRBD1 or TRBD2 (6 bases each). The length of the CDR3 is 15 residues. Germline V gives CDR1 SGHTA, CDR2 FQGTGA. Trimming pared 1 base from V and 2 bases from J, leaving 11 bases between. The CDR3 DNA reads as TGTGCCAGCAGCTTAATCGGAGGGGGGCAAGAGACCCAGTACTTC. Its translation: CASSLIGGGQETQYF.

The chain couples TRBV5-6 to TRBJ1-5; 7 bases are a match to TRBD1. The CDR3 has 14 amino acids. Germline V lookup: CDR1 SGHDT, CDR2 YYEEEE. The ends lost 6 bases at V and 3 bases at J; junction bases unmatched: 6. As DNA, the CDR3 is TGTGCCAGCACATACGGGACAGTCAATCAGCCCCAGCATTTT. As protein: CASTYGTVNQPQHF. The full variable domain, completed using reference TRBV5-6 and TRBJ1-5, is DAGVTQSPTHLIKTRGQQVTLRCSPKSGHDTVSWYQQALGQGPQFIFQYYEEEERQRGNFPDRFSGHQFPNYSSELNVNALLLGDSALYLCASTYGTVNQPQHFGDGTRLSIL.

DNA of the CDR3: TGTGCCTTAACCGGGACTAGCGGCACAGATACGCAGTATTTT. Its protein product is CALTGTSGTDTQYF. The chain links TRBV30 to TRBJ2-3, with 10 bases that match TRBD2. CDR3 length: 14 amino acids. Germline trimming cut 7 bases from V and 1 base from J; bases unmatched to any gene: 5. Germline CDR1 GTSNPN, CDR2 SVGIG (reference sequence).

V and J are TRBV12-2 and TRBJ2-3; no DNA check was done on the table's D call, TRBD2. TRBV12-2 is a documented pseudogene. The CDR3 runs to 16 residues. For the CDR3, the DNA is TGTGCAAGTCGCTCCATGCCCGGGAGGCGCACAGATACGCAGTATTTT. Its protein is CASRSMPGRRTDTQYF.

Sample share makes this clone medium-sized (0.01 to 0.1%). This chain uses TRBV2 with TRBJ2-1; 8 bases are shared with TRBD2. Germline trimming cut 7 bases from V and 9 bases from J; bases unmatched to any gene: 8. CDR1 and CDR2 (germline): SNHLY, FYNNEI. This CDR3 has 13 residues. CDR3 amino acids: CASMPGGWGEQFF. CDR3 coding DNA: TGTGCCAGCATGCCGGGAGGGTGGGGTGAGCAGTTCTTC.

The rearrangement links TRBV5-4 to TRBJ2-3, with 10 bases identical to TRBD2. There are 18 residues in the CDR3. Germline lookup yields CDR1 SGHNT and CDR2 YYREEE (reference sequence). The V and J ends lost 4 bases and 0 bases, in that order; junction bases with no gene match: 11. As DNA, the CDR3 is TGTGCCAGCAGCCCGCCCGGGCTAGCGGGAGTTAGCACAGATACGCAGTATTTT. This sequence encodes CASSPPGLAGVSTDTQYF.

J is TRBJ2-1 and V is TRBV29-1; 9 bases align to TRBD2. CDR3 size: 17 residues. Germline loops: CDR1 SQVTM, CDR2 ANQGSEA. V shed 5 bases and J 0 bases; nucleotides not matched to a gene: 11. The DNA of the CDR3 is TGCAGCGTTACGACTAGCGGTTTTACTAGCTCCTACAATGAGCAGTTCTTC. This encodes CSVTTSGFTSSYNEQFF.

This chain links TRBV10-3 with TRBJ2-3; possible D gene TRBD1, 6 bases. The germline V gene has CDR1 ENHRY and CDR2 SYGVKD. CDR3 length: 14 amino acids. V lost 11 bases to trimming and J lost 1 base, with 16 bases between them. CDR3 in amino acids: CAAQGKWGTDTQYF. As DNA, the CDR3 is TGTGCCGCCCAGGGGAAATGGGGCACAGATACGCAGTATTTT.

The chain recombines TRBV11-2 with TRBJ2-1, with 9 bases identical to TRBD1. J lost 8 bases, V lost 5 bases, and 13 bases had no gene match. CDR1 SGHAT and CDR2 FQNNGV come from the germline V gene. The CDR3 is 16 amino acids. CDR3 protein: CASSEGQGLLLDEQFF. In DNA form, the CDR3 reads TGTGCCAGCAGCGAGGGACAGGGCCTACTGCTGGATGAGCAGTTCTTC. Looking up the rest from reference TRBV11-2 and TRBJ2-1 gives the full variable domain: EAGVAQSPRYKIIEKRQSVAFWCNPISGHATLYWYQQILGQGPKLLIQFQNNGVVDDSQLPKDRFSAERLKGVDSTLKIQPAKLEDSAVYLCASSEGQGLLLDEQFFGPGTRLTVL.

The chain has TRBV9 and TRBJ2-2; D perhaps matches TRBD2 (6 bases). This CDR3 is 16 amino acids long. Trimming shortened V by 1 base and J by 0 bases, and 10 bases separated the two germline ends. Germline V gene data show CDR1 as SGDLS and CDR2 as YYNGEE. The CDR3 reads CASSVYGGTNTGELFF. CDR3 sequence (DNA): TGTGCCAGCAGCGTATACGGGGGAACGAACACCGGGGAGCTGTTTTTT.

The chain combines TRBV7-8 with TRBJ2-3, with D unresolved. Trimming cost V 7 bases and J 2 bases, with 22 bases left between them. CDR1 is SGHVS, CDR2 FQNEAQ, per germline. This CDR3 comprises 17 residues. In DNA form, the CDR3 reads TGTGCCAGCATTCGTGGGCGGTTACAACTCAACACAGATACGCAGTATTTT. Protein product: CASIRGRLQLNTDTQYF.

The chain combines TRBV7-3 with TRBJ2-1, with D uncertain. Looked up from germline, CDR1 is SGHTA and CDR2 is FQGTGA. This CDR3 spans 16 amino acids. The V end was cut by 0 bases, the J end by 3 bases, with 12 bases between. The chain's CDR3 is CASSLTGYALYNEQFF. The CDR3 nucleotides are TGTGCCAGCAGCTTAACGGGGTACGCCCTCTACAATGAGCAGTTCTTC.

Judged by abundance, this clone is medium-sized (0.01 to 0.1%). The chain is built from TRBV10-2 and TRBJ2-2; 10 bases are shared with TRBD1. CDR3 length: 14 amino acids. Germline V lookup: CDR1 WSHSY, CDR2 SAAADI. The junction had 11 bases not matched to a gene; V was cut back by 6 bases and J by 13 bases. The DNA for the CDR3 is TGCGCCAGCAGCCCTGGACAGGGGGTTCTCGGGCTGTTTTTT. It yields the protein CASSPGQGVLGLFF.

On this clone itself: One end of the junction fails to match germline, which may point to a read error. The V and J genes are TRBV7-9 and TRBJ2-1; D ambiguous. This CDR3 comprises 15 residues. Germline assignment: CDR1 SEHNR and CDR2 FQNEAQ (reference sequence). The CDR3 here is CASRDVSSSYNGQFF. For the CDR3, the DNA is TGTGCCAGCAGGGATGTCAGTAGCTCCTACAATGGGCAGTTCTTC. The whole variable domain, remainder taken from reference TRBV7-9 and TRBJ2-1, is DTGVSQNPRHKITKRGQNVTFRCDPISEHNRLYWYRQTLGQGPEFLTYFQNEAQLEKSRLLSDRFSAERPKGSFSTLEIQRTEQGDSAMYLCASRDVSSSYNGQFFGPGTRLTVL.

The CDR3 sequence is CASSLSLASPTDTQYF. The DNA for the CDR3 is TGTGCCAGCTCACTTTCGCTGGCCTCGCCCACAGATACGCAGTATTTT. The V gene is TRBV18, the J gene TRBJ2-3; unclear D gene. Trimming stripped 4 bases from V and 2 bases from J, with 16 bases between. Germline-derived CDR1 and CDR2 are KGHSH and LQKENI. The CDR3 consists of 16 residues.

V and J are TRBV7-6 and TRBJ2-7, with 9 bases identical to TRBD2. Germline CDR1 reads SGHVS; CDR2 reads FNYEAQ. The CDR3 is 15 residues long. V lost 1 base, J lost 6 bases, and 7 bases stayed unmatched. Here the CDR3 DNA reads TGTGCCAGCAGCTTAGGCGGGAGGGCCGATTTCGAGCAGTACTTC. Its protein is CASSLGGRADFEQYF.